This T cell receptor beta chain was observed in a study of CD8 T cells in Susac syndrome (dated by TCRdb to between 2018 and 2021). Regarding the study in general: The study used repertoire sequencing to test whether antigen drove CD8+ T cell activation and differentiation in Susac syndrome. Clonality of the CD8+ T cell repertoire was compared between 11 to 12 healthy donors, 14 Susac syndrome patients and roughly 15 multiple sclerosis patients. What the work shows at the level of the full study, not this receptor alone: The study acknowledged that relatively few individuals were included in the TCR sequencing and HLA analysis.

RNA was extracted with the RNeasy kit and roughly 0.5 to 1 ug was reverse transcribed using random hexamers. The immunoSEQ multiplex PCR assay, covering 54 Vbeta and 13 Jbeta segments, was used to amplify TCR beta CDR3 regions. Bias from PCR amplification was corrected by using a synthetic template baseline for primer optimization and for computational correction. Under the source paper's analysis protocol: Reads were annotated to V, D and J genes according to IMGT and were analyzed with immunoSEQ Analyzer, with only productive sequences retained. To calculate clonality, Shannon entropy was normalized by log2 of the number of productive unique sequences and then subtracted from one. For each patient and control, public and private clones were evaluated within the 100 most prevalent clones. Clones were defined as Susac-specific when absent from the healthy and MS cohorts, from roughly 1,000 published viral clones and from other ImmuneACCESS disease sequences. Through fastp at Q25 and MiXCR, TCRdb rebuilt clones from the public reads, retaining in-frame beta chains. Every CDR3 protein is listed once, alongside the most common genes and DNA of its rows. These V and J calls are TCRdb output, not the study's own analysis. The sample profile shows approximately 65,000 distinct CDR3 sequences; roughly 92% of them were found once. Roughly 0.19% of the sample is held by the ten biggest clonotypes.

A single count supports this clonotype. Its antigen remains undetermined. It has no much larger one-base neighbor in the sample; base qualities were not kept. One read is thin evidence. High-throughput TCR beta sequencing profiled peripheral blood CD8+ and CD4+ T cells from healthy donors, Susac syndrome patients and multiple sclerosis patients. Healthy donors were included as age- and sex-matched controls. Bulk CD8+ and CD4+ T cells were purified by magnetic negative isolation, whereas CD8+ TEMRA cells were enriched by FACS. Blood was collected in EDTA tubes and processed within 24 hours, with PBMCs isolated through density gradient centrifugation. PBMCs destined for TCR sequencing were cryopreserved in liquid nitrogen and later thawed in a 37 °C water bath. The sorted or isolated CD4+, CD8+ and CD8+ TEMRA cells had a purity of 90% or higher. Input material: CD8+ T cells from PBMCs. The sequence came from a human donor in good health.

The bases are TGCAGTGCTAGAGCCGCGGGGGAAGTCACAGATACGCAGTATTTT. Translated, it reads CSARAAGEVTDTQYF. The chain uses TRBV20-1 and TRBJ2-3; 7 junctional bases match TRBD2. From the cysteine through the phenylalanine, the CDR3 covers 15 amino acids. Just the 45-base CDR3 DNA is kept, in frame starting at base 1. According to the germline V gene (reference sequence), CDR1 reads DFQATT and CDR2 reads SNEGSKA. Compared with germline, V lacks 1 base and J lacks 2 bases; bases without a gene match: 6.